This T cell receptor (beta chain) comes out of a study of blood T cells in healthy people across ages. Overall study context: Every two T cells gave about one barcoded beta molecule via template switching.

Primed by a sample-barcoded 5' primer and a J-beta primer mix, a second PCR proceeded for about 6 to 12 cycles. Using its own MiXCR run on the 5' RACE reads, TCRdb lists one record per CDR3 protein. The sample shows fewer than 1,000,000 distinct CDR3 sequences, approximately 48% of them seen only once. This clonotype was observed once. Isolated PBMCs totaled at least 6.5 million in each sample. Sample: blood. This receptor was identified in a man between 60 and 75 years old in good health.

CDR3 sequence reads: CASSPIAGRETQYF. The CDR3 DNA reads as TGTGCCAGCAGTCCGATAGCGGGGAGAGAGACCCAGTACTTC. The chain uses TRBV28 and TRBJ2-5, with 8 bases matching TRBD2. Looked up from germline, CDR1 is MDHEN and CDR2 is SYDVKM. The CDR3 sequence is 14 residues long. With 5 bases clipped from V and 4 bases from J, the junction kept 6 bases outside the gene matches.